The 15 T cell receptor beta chains reported below all come from one sample, sequenced in a study of cytotoxic CD8 clonotypes in ibrutinib-treated CLL. Some clones are missing from TCRdb's copy, which holds only in-frame ones; the method was immunoSEQ multiplex PCR. The table has about 200,000 clones, roughly 72% seen once; the top ten hold under 15%. The sample in question was PBMCs, obtained after 24 months of ibrutinib treatment. Receptors were obtained from a human donor with chronic lymphocytic leukemia.

This chain uses TRBV18 with TRBJ2-5; possible D gene TRBD1, 5 bases. Germline lookup yields CDR1 KGHSH and CDR2 LQKENI. V was cut by 6 bases and J by 1 base, with 9 bases left in between. CDR3 length: 13 amino acids. CDR3 loop: CASSLDSQETQYF. The CDR3, as DNA: TGTGCCAGCTCGCTCGACAGCCAAGAGACCCAGTACTTC.

This clone was detected only a few times. The V call is TRBV7-9, the J call TRBJ1-2, with D uncertain. Trimming removed 1 base at V and 1 base at J, with 4 bases between. The CDR3 totals 13 residues. Per germline, CDR1 SEHNR and CDR2 FQNEAQ (reference sequence). The CDR3 sequence: CASSLDLNYGYTF. CDR3 nucleotide sequence: TGTGCCAGCAGCTTAGATCTTAACTATGGCTACACCTTC.

The chain has TRBV5-1 and TRBJ2-6, with D unclear. The CDR3 extends over 14 amino acids. V was cut by 3 bases and J by 3 bases, with 7 bases left in between. The V gene's germline CDR1 is SGHRS and CDR2 YFSETQ. As DNA, the CDR3 is TGCGCCAGCAGCTACGTGGGTGGGGCCAACGTCCTGACTTTC. This encodes CASSYVGGANVLTF.

This chain joins TRBV5-4 and TRBJ2-7; the match to TRBD1 covers 8 bases. With 2 bases clipped from V and 3 bases from J, the junction kept 7 bases outside the gene matches. Germline V lookup: CDR1 SGHNT, CDR2 YYREEE (reference sequence). This CDR3 has 15 amino acids. CDR3 sequence reads: CASSFPGQEVYEQYF. The CDR3 nucleotides read TGTGCCAGCAGCTTCCCGGGACAGGAAGTCTACGAGCAGTACTTC.

This clone was counted only a few times. The rearrangement links TRBV18 to TRBJ2-2; the match to TRBD1 covers 11 bases. This CDR3 contains 16 residues. Per germline, CDR1 KGHSH and CDR2 LQKENI. The junction had 4 bases not matched to a gene; V was cut back by 2 bases and J by 5 bases. As DNA, the CDR3 is TGTGCCAGCTCACCAGGACAGGGGGCTACGACCGGGGAGCTGTTTTTT. Translated, it gives CASSPGQGATTGELFF.

This clone showed up just a few times. This sequence joins TRBV7-2 and TRBJ2-1, with TRBD2 identical over 10 bases. Germline V gene lookup returns CDR1 SGHTA and CDR2 FQGNSA. The J segment lost 6 bases and the V segment lost 2 bases, leaving 13 bases of the junction unmatched. CDR3 length equals 18 residues. The CDR3, as DNA: TGTGCCAGCAGCTTATACGCTAGCGGGAGACGGTCCGGCAATGAGCAGTTCTTC. This codes for CASSLYASGRRSGNEQFF.

The chain carries TRBV7-2 and TRBJ1-4; the match to TRBD1 covers 7 bases. This CDR3 spans 15 amino acids. J lost 2 bases, V lost 4 bases, and 4 bases had no gene match. Per germline, CDR1 SGHTA and CDR2 FQGNSA. The CDR3, as DNA: TGTGCCAGCAGCTCCACAGGGGCCACTAATGAAAAACTGTTTTTT. This sequence encodes CASSSTGATNEKLFF. Full variable domain (missing parts from reference TRBV7-2 and TRBJ1-4): GAGVSQSPSNKVTEKGKDVELRCDPISGHTALYWYRQSLGQGLEFLIYFQGNSAPDKSGLPSDRFSAERTGGSVSTLTIQRTQQEDSAVYLCASSSTGATNEKLFFGSGTQLSVL.

The chain links TRBV5-1 to TRBJ2-5; the D gene is possibly TRBD1 (5 bases). The CDR3 length is 13 residues. V was cut by 0 bases and J by 5 bases, with 8 bases left in between. The germline CDR1 and CDR2 sequences are SGHRS and YFSETQ. This chain's CDR3 is CASSLEGLETQYF. CDR3 nucleotides: TGCGCCAGCAGCTTGGAGGGGCTTGAGACCCAGTACTTC.

The CDR3 region is CASSRDFRNEQYF. CDR3 bases: TGTGCCAGCAGCCGGGACTTTAGGAACGAGCAGTACTTC. This sequence joins TRBV2 and TRBJ2-7; a possible D gene is TRBD2 (6 bases). The V and J ends lost 6 bases and 5 bases respectively, with 14 bases between them. The length of the CDR3 is 13 residues. Germline V gives CDR1 SNHLY, CDR2 FYNNEI.

The CDR3: CASSWTSGSSDTQYF. CDR3 DNA: TGTGCCAGCAGCTGGACTAGCGGGAGTTCAGATACGCAGTATTTT. The chain joins TRBV6-5 to TRBJ2-3; the match to TRBD2 covers 13 bases. This CDR3 comprises 15 residues. The germline V gene has CDR1 MNHEY and CDR2 SVGAGI. The V and J ends lost 6 bases and 4 bases, in that order; junction bases with no gene match: 4.

The V gene is TRBV5-6, the J gene TRBJ1-1, with unresolved D. The length of the CDR3 is 14 residues. CDR1 is SGHDT, CDR2 YYEEEE, per germline. Trimming left V 3 bases short and J 1 base short, with 10 bases between. The chain's CDR3 is CASSSRGRNTEAFF. The CDR3 DNA sequence: TGTGCCAGCAGCTCGCGAGGTCGGAACACTGAAGCTTTCTTT.

The genes are TRBV7-2 and TRBJ2-1, with 9 bases aligning to TRBD2. The CDR3 totals 15 residues. V lost 0 bases to trimming and J lost 12 bases; unmatched junction nucleotides: 9. Germline loops: CDR1 SGHTA, CDR2 FQGNSA. CDR3 sequence reads: CASSLAQAGGVGQFF. CDR3 in DNA: TGTGCCAGCAGCTTAGCACAAGCGGGAGGTGTTGGGCAGTTCTTC.

The chain has TRBV19 and TRBJ2-2, with D hard to call. The CDR3 has 16 amino acids. Germline assignment: CDR1 LNHDA and CDR2 SQIVND (reference sequence). Trimming removed 1 base from V and 4 bases from J, with 13 bases in between. This chain's CDR3 is CASSIVGERRTGELFF. In DNA, the CDR3 is TGTGCCAGTAGTATAGTGGGTGAACGTCGCACCGGGGAGCTGTTTTTT.

The chain carries TRBV5-5 and TRBJ2-5; 8 bases align to TRBD1. The length of the CDR3 is 15 residues. Germline V gene lookup returns CDR1 SGHKS and CDR2 YYEKEE (reference sequence). Trimming at V came to 4 bases and at J to 2 bases, leaving 7 bases not matched to a gene. The CDR3 DNA reads TGTGCCAGCAGCATTTATAGGACAGGGCAAGAGACCCAGTACTTC. Its translation: CASSIYRTGQETQYF.

V is TRBV7-3 and J is TRBJ2-1, with 11 bases lining up with TRBD2. The trim removed 0 bases at V and 2 bases at J, leaving 6 bases unmatched. The germline V gene has CDR1 SGHTA and CDR2 FQGTGA. This CDR3 contains 18 residues. The CDR3 loop is CASSLTPSSGRTYNEQFF. DNA for the CDR3: TGTGCCAGCAGCTTAACGCCCTCTAGCGGGAGGACCTACAATGAGCAGTTCTTC.